The clone carrying this T cell receptor beta chain was picked up a small number of times. Its cognate antigen is unknown. TCRdb ran MiXCR on the RT-PCR reads and lists one entry per CDR3 protein. The table lists hundreds of thousands of distinct CDR3 sequences, 12% to 15% of them singletons. These data come from a study of response to subunit inactivated influenza vaccine. Study conclusions and caveats: The authors suggested that every seasonal influenza vaccination recruits few new T cells.

V lost 4 bases and J lost 3; bases outside the gene matches: 8. This CDR3 comprises 15 residues. Looked up from germline, CDR1 is SGHRS and CDR2 is YFSETQ. This sequence was found in a man aged 45 to 65 who received an inactivated influenza vaccine. Source: PBMCs from blood, taken 14 days before vaccination. The rearrangement uses TRBV5-1 and TRBJ2-7, with 9 bases matching TRBD1. The DNA of the CDR3 is TGCGCCAGCAGCCCCCCGGACAGGGGCTTCTACGAGCAGTACTTC. Protein product: CASSPPDRGFYEQYF.